The next 28 T cell receptor beta chains were all read from a single sample in a study of Graves' ophthalmopathy and Graves' hyperthyroidism (dated by TCRdb to 2017 to 2018). TCRdb lists the instrument as Illumina HiSeq 2000. TCR beta CDR3 regions were amplified from RNA transcripts for repertoire sequencing. A first-round RT-PCR used HTBI primers with the Qiagen OneStep RT-PCR kit, followed by a second-round multiplex PCR, size selection and purification. The public reads were reanalyzed by TCRdb: fastp trimming at Q25, MiXCR alignment, in-frame beta chains only. Rows matching on CDR3 protein sequence are summarized as one entry with the most common DNA and genes. The sample records 200,000 to 250,000 distinct CDR3 sequences, around a fifth of which are singletons. The ten largest clones add up to around 45% of the sample. Source material: peripheral blood. The receptor source for this set is a woman in her forties or fifties with Graves' ophthalmopathy. Donor details come from another sample of the same person, matched by shared clones.

This clonotype has ten or more counts. The genes are TRBV9 and TRBJ2-5; D remains ambiguous. Trimming stripped 3 bases from V and 4 bases from J, with 7 bases between. Germline values: CDR1 SGDLS, CDR2 YYNGEE. The CDR3 spans 12 residues. The CDR3 DNA is TGTGCCAGCAGCGGAATTCGAGAGACCCAGTACTTC. Its translation is CASSGIRETQYF.

There are a few counts of this clonotype. The V call is TRBV18, the J call TRBJ2-7; maybe TRBD1 (5 bases). The CDR3 runs 16 residues. Trimming left V 0 bases short and J 7 bases short, with 19 bases between. CDR1 KGHSH and CDR2 LQKENI come from the germline V gene. The CDR3 reads CASSPPRQGWSGEQYF. The CDR3 nucleotides are TGTGCCAGCTCACCACCGCGGCAGGGATGGAGTGGGGAGCAGTACTTC.

This clonotype was seen repeatedly, ten times or more. Its ends do not fully match the called genes, so a read error is possible. The chain is built from TRBV28 and TRBJ1-1, with a tentative D call TRBD1 (6 bases). The CDR3 spans 13 residues. CDR1 and CDR2 (germline): MDHEN, SYDVKM. The CDR3 sequence: CASSEGGNAEAFF. In DNA, the CDR3 is TGTGCCAGCAGTGAGGGGGGGAACGCTGAAGCTTTCTTT.

Many counts were recorded for this clonotype. The gene calls are TRBV28 and TRBJ2-7; 7 nucleotides agree with TRBD1. This CDR3 has 15 residues. V lost 6 bases and J lost 0; bases outside the gene matches: 8. Germline CDR1 is MDHEN and CDR2 is SYDVKM. CDR3 sequence (DNA): TGTGCCAGCAGCCGCAGCGCAGGGGGCTCCTACGAGCAGTACTTC. It translates to CASSRSAGGSYEQYF.

This chain joins TRBV12-3 or TRBV12-4 and TRBJ2-2, with 9 bases fitting TRBD1. The CDR3 sequence is 16 residues long. J lost 5 bases, V lost 4 bases, and 8 bases had no gene match. DNA for the CDR3: TGTGCCAGCAGTTCAATCGGGACAGGGATTACCGGGGAGCTGTTTTTT. It yields the protein CASSSIGTGITGELFF.

This clonotype has at least ten counts. The chain employs TRBV7-2 and TRBJ2-5; 8 nucleotides agree with TRBD1. CDR1 and CDR2 (germline): SGHTA, FQGNSA. The ends lost 2 bases at V and 1 base at J; junction bases unmatched: 3. The CDR3 runs 15 residues. The CDR3 spells CASSLRTGPQETQYF. CDR3 nucleotides: TGTGCCAGCAGCTTAAGGACAGGGCCCCAAGAGACCCAGTACTTC.

This clonotype was recorded many times. CDR3 nucleotides: TGTGCCAGCAGTGAATACGGGGGCCAGAGCACTGAAGCTTTCTTT. Translated: CASSEYGGQSTEAFF. This chain uses TRBV6-1 with TRBJ1-1; a possible D gene is TRBD1 (6 bases). Germline-derived CDR1 and CDR2 are MNHNS and SASEGT. This CDR3 has 15 residues. V was clipped by 2 bases and J by 4 bases, with 14 bases between them.

Concerning this clonotype itself: The junction shows a germline mismatch at one end, possibly a read error. The chain recombines TRBV7-2 with TRBJ2-7; D is unresolved. This CDR3 contains 14 residues. In germline, CDR1 is SGHTA, CDR2 FQGNSA. In nucleotides, the CDR3 is TGTGCCAGCAGCTTAGGACTGACCTCCTACGAGCAGTCCTTC. Amino acid sequence: CASSLGLTSYEQSF.

Many counts were recorded for this clonotype. The chain has TRBV7-3 and TRBJ1-2; D is perhaps TRBD1 (6 bases). CDR3 length: 16 residues. Germline CDR1 and CDR2: SGHTA and FQGTGA. Trimming removed 0 bases from V and 3 bases from J, with 14 bases in between. The CDR3 coding sequence is TGTGCCAGCAGCTTAACGTTACAGGGCTTGGACTATGGCTACACCTTC. It codes for CASSLTLQGLDYGYTF.

This clonotype has more than one count but fewer than ten. A much larger clone lies one base from this, so it may be a read error. The CDR3 region is CASKARTSGELFF. The CDR3 DNA sequence: TGTGCCAGCAAAGCTCGGACGTCCGGGGAGCTGTTTTTT. V gene TRBV6-1 combines with J gene TRBJ2-2; D ambiguous. V shed 7 bases and J shed 6 bases, with 12 bases lying between them. CDR1 is MNHNS, CDR2 SASEGT, per germline. The CDR3 runs 13 residues.

At least ten counts were recorded for this clonotype. The CDR3 loop is CASSPSTGNTEAFF. CDR3 DNA sequence: TGTGCCAGCTCACCTTCTACTGGAAACACTGAAGCTTTCTTT. The gene calls are TRBV18 and TRBJ1-1; D not certain. CDR1 and CDR2 (germline): KGHSH, LQKENI. The CDR3 consists of 14 residues. V was pared by 3 bases and J by 2 bases, with 10 bases between.

V usage is TRBV2 and J usage is TRBJ1-3; D not resolved. This CDR3 spans 10 amino acids. Looked up from germline, CDR1 is SNHLY and CDR2 is FYNNEI. Trimming cost V 7 bases and J 9 bases, with 7 bases left between them. CDR3 protein: CASIGGTIYF. CDR3 DNA sequence: TGTGCCAGCATTGGCGGCACCATATATTTT.

In regard to this clonotype: The junction and the germline gene differ at one end; a read error may be behind it. This rearrangement joins TRBV12-3 or TRBV12-4 to TRBJ2-7; D gene ambiguous. This CDR3 contains 11 residues. The CDR3 sequence: CAGSLVGEQYF. The DNA for the CDR3 is TGTGCCGGCAGTTTAGTGGGCGAGCAGTACTTC.

This clonotype was detected many times. The chain combines TRBV12-3 or TRBV12-4 with TRBJ1-1; unclear D gene. Trimming took off 3 bases at V and 4 bases at J, with 12 bases between the two ends. The CDR3 has 14 residues. Written as DNA, the CDR3 is TGTGCCAGCAGTTTGAACAGCGTTGGCACTGAAGCTTTCTTT. It translates to CASSLNSVGTEAFF.

In this sample, this clonotype turned up many times. The chain joins TRBV12-3 or TRBV12-4 to TRBJ2-7; possible D gene TRBD2, 5 bases. The CDR3 runs 14 residues. The germline V and J ends were trimmed by 3 bases and 6 bases, with 15 bases remaining between them. CDR3 coding DNA: TGTGCCAGCAGTTTTTTGGCTCGGAGGACCGAGCAGTACTTC. It specifies CASSFLARRTEQYF.

This clonotype was seen repeatedly, ten times or more. The J gene is TRBJ1-2, the V gene TRBV7-9; D is undetermined. The germline V and J ends were trimmed by 0 bases and 3 bases, with 5 bases remaining between them. The CDR3 contains 13 residues. Looked up from germline, CDR1 is SEHNR and CDR2 is FQNEAQ (reference sequence). The CDR3 region is CASSLAGDYGYTF. CDR3 DNA: TGTGCCAGCAGCTTAGCAGGCGACTATGGCTACACCTTC.

This clonotype was picked up many times. The chain has TRBV6-5 and TRBJ2-4; 8 nucleotides match TRBD2. The CDR3 loop spans 14 amino acids. Germline CDR1 MNHEY, CDR2 SVGAGI. The V segment lost 4 bases and the J segment 3 bases; nucleotides outside the gene matches: 2. The CDR3 nucleotides read TGTGCCAGCAGTTCGAGCGGGGGCAAAAACATTCAGTACTTC. Its protein is CASSSSGGKNIQYF.

The V and J genes are TRBV20-1 and TRBJ2-5; 7 bases are a match to TRBD2. Germline loops: CDR1 DFQATT, CDR2 SNEGSKA (reference sequence). The CDR3 is made up of 11 amino acids. Trimming cost V 6 bases and J 13 bases; bases outside gene matches: 11. The CDR3 nucleotides read TGCAGTGCCACACTAACCGGGACTACGTACTTC. Translated: CSATLTGTTYF.

This clonotype came up many times. J is TRBJ1-2 and V is TRBV11-2; D remains ambiguous. Germline CDR1 and CDR2: SGHAT and FQNNGV. The CDR3 consists of 16 residues. Trimming shortened V by 2 bases and J by 8 bases, and 21 bases separated the two germline ends. The CDR3 coding sequence is TGTGCCAGCAGCTTATTTCAGGAGGGAGGTTCAGGCGGCTACACCTTC. It encodes CASSLFQEGGSGGYTF.

This clonotype was detected ten times or more. The chain recombines TRBV15 with TRBJ2-5; possibly TRBD1 or TRBD2 for D (6 bases each). Trimming removed 5 bases from V and 2 bases from J, with 12 bases in between. CDR1 and CDR2 (germline): LNHNV, YYDKDF (reference sequence). CDR3 size: 14 residues. CDR3 protein: CATSGGGGQETQYF. The CDR3 DNA sequence: TGTGCCACCAGCGGAGGGGGAGGACAAGAGACCCAGTACTTC.

The chain combines TRBV2 with TRBJ2-2, with 11 bases aligning to TRBD2. The trim removed 2 bases at V and 1 base at J, leaving 3 bases unmatched. CDR1 and CDR2 (germline): SNHLY, FYNNEI. CDR3 size: 17 residues. CDR3 nucleotides: TGTGCCAGCAGTGAATGGGGACTAGCGGAGAACACCGGGGAGCTGTTTTTT. Amino acids: CASSEWGLAENTGELFF.

Worth noting for this clonotype: Germline and junction disagree at one end, which may indicate a read error. The CDR3, as DNA: TGCGCCAGCAGCTTGTATACTAGCGGATCCTACAAGCAGTACTTC. This codes for CASSLYTSGSYKQYF. The chain recombines TRBV5-1 with TRBJ2-7; 8 positions match TRBD2. Germline CDR1 is SGHRS and CDR2 is YFSETQ. This CDR3 has 15 amino acids.

This clonotype appeared a single time. The J gene is TRBJ2-7, the V gene TRBV6-2 or TRBV6-3; D possibly corresponds to TRBD2 (6 bases). CDR3 size: 11 residues. Per germline, CDR1 MNHEY and CDR2 SVGEGT. V lost 7 bases and J lost 6, with 10 bases in between. CDR3 nucleotides: TGTGCCAGCACCCATAGCGGCGAGCAGTACTTC. Translated: CASTHSGEQYF.

In its sample, this clonotype was seen a few times. This may arise from a read error, as a much more abundant clone is one base away. The V gene is TRBV19, the J gene TRBJ1-5; D unresolved. Germline V gene lookup returns CDR1 LNHDA and CDR2 SQIVND (reference sequence). The CDR3 runs to 15 residues. CDR3: CASSIVPGGNQHQHF. The CDR3 DNA is TGTGCCAGTAGTATAGTCCCGGGTGGCAATCAGCACCAGCATTTT.

In this sample, this clonotype turned up many times. V is TRBV20-1 and J is TRBJ1-5; D is perhaps TRBD1 (5 bases). Trimming cost V 5 bases and J 6 bases, with 14 bases left between them. Germline V gene data show CDR1 as DFQATT and CDR2 as SNEGSKA (reference sequence). This CDR3 is 13 amino acids long. The CDR3 is CSASQGRAQPQHF. The CDR3 coding sequence is TGCAGTGCTTCCCAGGGAAGGGCTCAGCCCCAGCATTTT.

On this clonotype: Since a much larger clone is just one base distant, this may be a read error. The chain recombines TRBV12-3 or TRBV12-4 with TRBJ1-1; D uncertain. The CDR3 totals 14 residues. Deletions cut 3 bases from V and 1 base from J, with 9 bases between. The CDR3 bases are TGTGCCAGCAGTTTTGGTAGGAGGAACACTGAAGCTTTCTTT. It specifies CASSFGRRNTEAFF.

This clonotype was seen repeatedly, ten times or more. CDR3 DNA sequence: TGTGCCAGCCTCCGTAGCGGAGTAAGCACAGATACGCAGTATTTT. Protein sequence: CASLRSGVSTDTQYF. The J gene is TRBJ2-3, the V gene TRBV6-1; tentatively, D is TRBD2 (6 bases). The V gene's germline CDR1 is MNHNS and CDR2 SASEGT. The CDR3 spans 15 residues. Between the trimmed V and J ends, which lost 8 bases and 0 bases, there was a span of 15 bases.

This clonotype was found many times. V usage is TRBV27 and J usage is TRBJ1-1; 7 nucleotides line up with TRBD1. CDR3 length equals 17 residues. Germline CDR1 and CDR2: MNHEY and SMNVEV (reference sequence). With V trimmed by 1 base and J by 0 bases, 8 bases remained unmatched. CDR3 sequence: CASSLWAGGDLNTEAFF. CDR3 DNA sequence: TGTGCCAGCAGTTTATGGGCAGGGGGAGACTTGAACACTGAAGCTTTCTTT.